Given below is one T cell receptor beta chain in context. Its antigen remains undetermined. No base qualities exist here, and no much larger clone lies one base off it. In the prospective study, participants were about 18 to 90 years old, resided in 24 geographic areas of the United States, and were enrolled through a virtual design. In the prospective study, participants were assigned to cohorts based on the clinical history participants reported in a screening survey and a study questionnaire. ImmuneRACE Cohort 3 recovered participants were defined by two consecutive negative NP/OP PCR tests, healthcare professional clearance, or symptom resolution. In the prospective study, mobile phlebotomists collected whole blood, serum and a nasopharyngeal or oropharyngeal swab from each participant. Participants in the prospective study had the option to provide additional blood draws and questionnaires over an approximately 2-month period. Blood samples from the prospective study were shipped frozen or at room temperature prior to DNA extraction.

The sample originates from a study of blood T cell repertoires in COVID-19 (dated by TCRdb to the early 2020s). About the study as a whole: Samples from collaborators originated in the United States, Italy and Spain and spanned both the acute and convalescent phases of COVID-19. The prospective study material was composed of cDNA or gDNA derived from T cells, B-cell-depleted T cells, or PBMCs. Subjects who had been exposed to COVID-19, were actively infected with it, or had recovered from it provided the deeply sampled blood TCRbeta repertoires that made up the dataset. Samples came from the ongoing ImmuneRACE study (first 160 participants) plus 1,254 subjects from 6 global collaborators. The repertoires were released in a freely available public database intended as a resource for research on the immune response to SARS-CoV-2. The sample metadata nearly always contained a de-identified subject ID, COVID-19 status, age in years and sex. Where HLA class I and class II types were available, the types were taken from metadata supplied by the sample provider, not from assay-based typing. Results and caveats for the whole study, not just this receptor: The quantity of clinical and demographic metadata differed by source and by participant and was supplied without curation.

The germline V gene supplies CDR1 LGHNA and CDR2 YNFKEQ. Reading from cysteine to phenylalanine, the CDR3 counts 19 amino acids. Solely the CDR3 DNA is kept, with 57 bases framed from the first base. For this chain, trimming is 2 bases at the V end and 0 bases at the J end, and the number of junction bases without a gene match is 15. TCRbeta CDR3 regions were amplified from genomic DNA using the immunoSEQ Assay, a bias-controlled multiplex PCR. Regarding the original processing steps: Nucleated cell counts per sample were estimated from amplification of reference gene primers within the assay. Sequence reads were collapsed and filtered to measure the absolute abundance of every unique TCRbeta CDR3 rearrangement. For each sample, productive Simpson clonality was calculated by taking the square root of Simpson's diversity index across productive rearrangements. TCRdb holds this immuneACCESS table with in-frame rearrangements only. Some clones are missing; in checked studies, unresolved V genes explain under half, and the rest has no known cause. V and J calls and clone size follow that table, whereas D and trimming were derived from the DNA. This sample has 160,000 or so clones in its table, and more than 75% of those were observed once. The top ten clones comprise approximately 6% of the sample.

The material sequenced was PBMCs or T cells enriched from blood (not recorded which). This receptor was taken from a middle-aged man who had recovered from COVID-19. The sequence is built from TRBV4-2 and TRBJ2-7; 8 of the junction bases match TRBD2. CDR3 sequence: CASSQRGLVAQGISYEQYF. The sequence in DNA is TGTGCCAGCAGCCAAAGGGGACTAGTGGCCCAGGGGATCTCCTACGAGCAGTACTTC.